This TCR beta chain originates from a study of blood T cell repertoires in COVID-19. Whole-study context: Acute and convalescent COVID-19 samples came from the United States, Italy and Spain. In each case, the material was cDNA or gDNA derived from T cells, B-cell-depleted T cells, or PBMCs.

The repertoire was sequenced with immunoSEQ multiplex PCR; TCRdb's copy has only in-frame clones and lacks some. The sample comprises roughly 300,000 clones, roughly 90% of which are singletons, and 18% rests with the top ten. There are 15 residues in the CDR3. In germline, CDR1 is SGHRS, CDR2 YFSETQ. Trimming cost V 4 bases and J 3 bases; bases outside gene matches: 5. This clonotype originated in a woman in her 30s who had recovered from COVID-19. Sequences were obtained from PBMCs or T cells enriched from blood (not recorded which). The chain carries TRBV5-1 and TRBJ2-7; TRBD2 agrees at 12 bases. The CDR3 here is CASSDTSGGNYEQYF. The CDR3 nucleotides are TGCGCCAGCAGCGATACTAGCGGGGGGAACTACGAGCAGTACTTC.